The rows below give T cell receptor beta chains drawn from one sample of a study of vaccination effects on CD4 cells after COVID-19. Assay used: immunoSEQ multiplex PCR; TCRdb lists only in-frame clones, some missing. The table includes about 46,000 clones, under 85% detected once. Antigens of these TCRs are unknown. The source material was CD4+ T cells from PBMCs cultured with HCoV-OC43 spike peptides, sampled after COVID-19 vaccination. All receptors come from a human donor who received a COVID-19 vaccine. CDR3s include the opening cysteine and the closing phenylalanine or tryptophan. D genes are given only for firm matches. A clone size is listed for some rows: how often the clone was seen (once, few, many), or a class if it is expanded.

j_call clone_size d_call v_call cdr3_nt cdr3_aa
TRBJ1-2 - - TRBV2 TGTGCCAGCAGTGACGAGGGTAGCGGCTACACCTTC CASSDEGSGYTF
TRBJ1-4 once TRBD1 TRBV30 TGTGCCGCCTACAGGGGGGACGCTAATGAAAAACTGTTTTTT CAAYRGDANEKLFF
TRBJ1-4 - - TRBV4-2 TGTGCCAGCAGCCAAGATGGTTACGAAAAACTGTTTTTT CASSQDGYEKLFF
TRBJ2-1 medium-sized TRBD2 TRBV11-3 TGTGCCAGCAGCTTAGATCAGGGCGGGAGCGGGACCTACAATGAGCAGTTCTTC CASSLDQGGSGTYNEQFF
TRBJ1-2 - TRBD1 TRBV5-1 TGCGCCAGCAGCACCCCGGGACAGGACTATGGCTACACCTTC CASSTPGQDYGYTF
TRBJ1-2 - - TRBV27 TGTGCCAGCAGTCTGGGAAGGGGCTATGGCTACACCTTC CASSLGRGYGYTF
TRBJ2-1 few - TRBV20-1 TGCAGTGCTCCCCGGGTTGAGCAGTTCTTC CSAPRVEQFF
TRBJ2-3 - TRBD2 TRBV5-5 TGTGCCAGCAGCTTAATCGGGACTAGCGGTAAAAGCACAGATACGCAGTATTTT CASSLIGTSGKSTDTQYF
TRBJ1-4 - - TRBV27 TGTGCCAGCAGCAAGACAACGGGGCTTGAAAAACTGTTTTTT CASSKTTGLEKLFF
TRBJ1-1 - TRBD1 TRBV4-1 TGCGCCAGCAGCCAAATGTCAGGGGGGCGGCGCACTGAAGCTTTCTTT CASSQMSGGRRTEAFF
TRBJ2-7 - - TRBV2 TGTGCCAGCAGTGATAGTCTAGGGGCGGGGGAGCAGTACTTC CASSDSLGAGEQYF
TRBJ2-3 - - TRBV18 TGTGCCAGCTCACCAGAGGGGCTGGTCACAGATACGCAGTATTTT CASSPEGLVTDTQYF
TRBJ2-1 - TRBD2 TRBV4-1 TGCGCCAGCAGCCGACGGACTAGTCGCCCCTCCTACAATGAGCAGTTCTTC CASSRRTSRPSYNEQFF
TRBJ2-5 once - TRBV5-1 TGCGCCAGCAGCTCCGGTACGGAGACCCAGTACTTC CASSSGTETQYF
TRBJ2-1 - - TRBV19 TGTGCCAGTAGTATTAGTAGTGGGGGAGGTAACAATGAGCAGTTCTTC CASSISSGGGNNEQFF
TRBJ2-1 - - TRBV27 TGTGCCAGCAGACCCGGTCACTCGCTGACTACCTACAATGAGCAGTTCTTC CASRPGHSLTTYNEQFF
TRBJ2-2 - - TRBV3-1/TRBV3-2 TGTGCCAGCAGCCAAGCGCCACTAGTCTCCACCGGGGAGCTGTTTTTT CASSQAPLVSTGELFF
TRBJ2-7 - - TRBV18 TGTGCCAGCTCACCATATAGCGTTGCAGCTTCCTACGAGCAGTACTTC CASSPYSVAASYEQYF
TRBJ2-3 - - TRBV5-8 TGTGCCAGCAGCCAAGGTTTGCACGGCACAGATACGCAGTATTTT CASSQGLHGTDTQYF
TRBJ2-2 - - TRBV3-1/TRBV3-2 TGTGCCAGCAGCCAAGAATCTCGGGCCGGGGAGCTGTTTTTT CASSQESRAGELFF
TRBJ2-3 - - TRBV5-5 TGTGCCAGCAGCCCTTTAGCGGCTCCTAGCACAGATACGCAGTATTTT CASSPLAAPSTDTQYF
TRBJ1-1 - - TRBV3-1/TRBV3-2 TGTGCCAGCAGCCAAGCGAGGGGCCTGAACACTGAAGCTTTCTTT CASSQARGLNTEAFF
TRBJ1-2 - - TRBV29-1 TGCAGCATTGCCTCGGGGGCGGATGGCTACACCTTC CSIASGADGYTF
TRBJ1-1 medium-sized - TRBV19 TGTGCCGCTAGTGGGGTGAAAGGAACTGAAGCTTTCTTT CAASGVKGTEAFF
TRBJ1-5 - TRBD1 TRBV15 TGTGCCACCAGCATCGAACAGGGGTTTCAGCCCCAGCATTTT CATSIEQGFQPQHF
TRBJ2-5 - - TRBV5-1 TGCGCCAGCAGCTTGGAACGCGGGGCAGGGGAGACCCAGTACTTC CASSLERGAGETQYF
TRBJ2-5 few TRBD2 TRBV11-2 TGTGCCAGCAGCGCCGGGACTACGTCGGAGACCCAGTACTTC CASSAGTTSETQYF
TRBJ2-3 - TRBD2 TRBV5-1 TGCGCCAGCAGCCCCGGACTAGACTCTAGCACAGATACGCAGTATTTT CASSPGLDSSTDTQYF
TRBJ1-2 - - TRBV28 TGTGCCAGCAGTCAGGGTTTTGTTGGCTACACCTTC CASSQGFVGYTF
TRBJ2-5 - - TRBV18 TGTGCCAGCTCACCCTTGGTCGCGGAGACCCAGTACTTC CASSPLVAETQYF
TRBJ2-7 - - TRBV18 TGTGCCAGCTCACCTCTGACAGACGAGCAGTACTTC CASSPLTDEQYF
TRBJ2-2 - - TRBV10-3 TGTGCCATCAGTGTTGAACAGAACACCGGGGAGCTGTTTTTT CAISVEQNTGELFF
TRBJ2-3 few - TRBV9 TGTGCCAGCAGCGTAGGGGCAGTTGGTACAGATACGCAGTATTTT CASSVGAVGTDTQYF
TRBJ2-7 - - TRBV18 TGTGCCAGCTCACAAGGTACAGGGACAAGGGAATACGAGCAGTACTTC CASSQGTGTREYEQYF
TRBJ2-3 once - TRBV4-1 TGCGCCAGCAGCCAAGCAGATACGCAGTATTTT CASSQADTQYF
TRBJ1-6 few - TRBV29-1 TGCAGCGTTGGTCAGGGTCGCGATAATTCACCCCTCCACTTT CSVGQGRDNSPLHF
TRBJ1-5 - - TRBV10-1 TGCGCCAGCAGTGCAGGGTCCCCCAATCAGCCCCAGCATTTT CASSAGSPNQPQHF